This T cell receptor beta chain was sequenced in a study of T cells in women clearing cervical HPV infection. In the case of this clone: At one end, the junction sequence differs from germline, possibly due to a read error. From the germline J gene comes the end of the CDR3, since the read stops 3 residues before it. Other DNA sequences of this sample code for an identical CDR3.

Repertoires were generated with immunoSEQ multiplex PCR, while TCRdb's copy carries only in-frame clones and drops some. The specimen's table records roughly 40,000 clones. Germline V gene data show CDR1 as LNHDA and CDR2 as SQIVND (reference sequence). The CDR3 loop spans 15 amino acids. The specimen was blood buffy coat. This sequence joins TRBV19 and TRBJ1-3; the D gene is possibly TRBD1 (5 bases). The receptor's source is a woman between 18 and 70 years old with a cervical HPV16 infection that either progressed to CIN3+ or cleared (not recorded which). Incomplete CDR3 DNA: TGTGCCAGTAACACGCCGGGACTCTCTGGAAACACA. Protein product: CASNTPGLSGNT. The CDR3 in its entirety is CASNTPGLSGNTIYF.